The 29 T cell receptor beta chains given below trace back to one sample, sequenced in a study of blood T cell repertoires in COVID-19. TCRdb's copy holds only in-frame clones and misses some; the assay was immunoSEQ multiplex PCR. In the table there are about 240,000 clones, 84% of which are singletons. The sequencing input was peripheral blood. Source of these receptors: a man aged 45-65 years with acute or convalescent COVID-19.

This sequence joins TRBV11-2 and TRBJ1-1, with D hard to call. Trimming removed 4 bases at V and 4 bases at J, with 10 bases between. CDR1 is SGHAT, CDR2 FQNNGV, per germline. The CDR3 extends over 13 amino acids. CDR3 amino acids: CASSSRRPTEAFF. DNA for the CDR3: TGTGCCAGCAGCTCCCGGCGGCCCACTGAAGCTTTCTTT.

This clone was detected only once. CDR3: CASSLGLAANTGELFF. In DNA form, the CDR3 reads TGCGCCAGCAGCTTGGGGCTAGCGGCGAACACCGGGGAGCTGTTTTTT. This sequence joins TRBV5-1 and TRBJ2-2; 7 positions match TRBD2. Germline V CDR1 and CDR2: SGHRS, YFSETQ. The CDR3 sequence is 16 residues long. With V trimmed by 0 bases and J by 0 bases, 2 bases remained unmatched. Variable domain in full (rest from reference TRBV5-1 and TRBJ2-2): KAGVTQTPRYLIKTRGQQVTLSCSPISGHRSVSWYQQTPGQGLQFLFEYFSETQRNKGNFPGRFSGRQFSNSRSEMNVSTLELGDSALYLCASSLGLAANTGELFFGEGSRLTVL.

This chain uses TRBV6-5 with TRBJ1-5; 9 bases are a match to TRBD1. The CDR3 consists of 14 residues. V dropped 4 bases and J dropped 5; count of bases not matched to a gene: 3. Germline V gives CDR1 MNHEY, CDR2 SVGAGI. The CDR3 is CASSFGQGYQPQHF. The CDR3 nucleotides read TGTGCCAGCAGTTTCGGACAGGGGTATCAGCCCCAGCATTTT.

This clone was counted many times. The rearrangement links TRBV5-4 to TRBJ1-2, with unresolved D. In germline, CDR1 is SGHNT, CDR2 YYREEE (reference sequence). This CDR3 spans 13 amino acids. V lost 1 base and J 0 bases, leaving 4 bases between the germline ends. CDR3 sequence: CASSLTANYGYTF. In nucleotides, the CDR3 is TGTGCCAGCAGCTTGACAGCTAACTATGGCTACACCTTC.

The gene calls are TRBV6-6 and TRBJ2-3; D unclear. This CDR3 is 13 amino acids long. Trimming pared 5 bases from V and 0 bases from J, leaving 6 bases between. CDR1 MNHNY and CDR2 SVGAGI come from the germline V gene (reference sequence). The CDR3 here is CASSTYSTDTQYF. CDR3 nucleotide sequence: TGTGCCAGCAGTACCTACAGCACAGATACGCAGTATTTT.

DNA of the CDR3: TGTGCCAGCAGTTCATATCCGGGACACGCCGGGCCCCTCCACTTT. It translates to CASSSYPGHAGPLHF. J is TRBJ1-6 and V is TRBV28; possibly TRBD1 for D (6 bases). Germline loops: CDR1 MDHEN, CDR2 SYDVKM. The V and J ends lost 4 bases and 13 bases respectively, with 20 bases between them. The CDR3 length is 15 residues.

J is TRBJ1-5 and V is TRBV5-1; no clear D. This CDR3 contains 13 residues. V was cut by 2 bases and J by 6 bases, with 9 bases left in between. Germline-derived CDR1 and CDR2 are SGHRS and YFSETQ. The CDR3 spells CASSFLSGQPQHF. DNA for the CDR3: TGCGCCAGCAGCTTCCTCTCCGGTCAGCCCCAGCATTTT.

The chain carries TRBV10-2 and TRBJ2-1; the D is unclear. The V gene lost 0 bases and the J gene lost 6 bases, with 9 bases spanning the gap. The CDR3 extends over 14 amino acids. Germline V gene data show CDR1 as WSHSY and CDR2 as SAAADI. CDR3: CASSESPLGNEQFF. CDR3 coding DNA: TGCGCCAGCAGTGAGTCCCCCCTCGGCAATGAGCAGTTCTTC.

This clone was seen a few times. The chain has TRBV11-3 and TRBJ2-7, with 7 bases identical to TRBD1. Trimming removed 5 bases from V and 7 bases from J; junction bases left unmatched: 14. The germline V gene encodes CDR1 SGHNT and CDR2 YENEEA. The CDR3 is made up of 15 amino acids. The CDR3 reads CASSTGQQTTIEQYF. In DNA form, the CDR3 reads TGTGCCAGCAGCACGGGACAGCAAACTACGATTGAGCAGTACTTC.

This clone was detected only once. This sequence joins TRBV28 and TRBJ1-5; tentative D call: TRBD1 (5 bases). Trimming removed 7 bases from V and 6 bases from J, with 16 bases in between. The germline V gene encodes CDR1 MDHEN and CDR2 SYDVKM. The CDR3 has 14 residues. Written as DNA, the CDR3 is TGTGCCAGCACCCCCCAGGGTATGAGTCAGCCCCAGCATTTT. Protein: CASTPQGMSQPQHF.

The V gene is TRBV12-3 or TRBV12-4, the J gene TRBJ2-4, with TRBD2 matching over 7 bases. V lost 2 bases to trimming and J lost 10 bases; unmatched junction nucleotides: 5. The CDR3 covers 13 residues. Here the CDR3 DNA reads TGTGCCAGCAGTTTAAGACTAGCCCCAATTCAGTACTTC. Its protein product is CASSLRLAPIQYF.

The CDR3 bases are TGTGCCAGCAGCTTAAGCGCCTTCGAGGCGCAAAATAGAGAGACCCAGTACTTC. Translating it yields CASSLSAFEAQNRETQYF. The V and J genes are TRBV28 and TRBJ2-5; D remains unclear. Trimming took off 6 bases at V and 4 bases at J, with 27 bases between the two ends. Germline V CDR1 and CDR2: MDHEN, SYDVKM. CDR3 length: 18 amino acids. The full variable domain, its missing parts supplied by reference TRBV28 and TRBJ2-5, is DVKVTQSSRYLVKRTGEKVFLECVQDMDHENMFWYRQDPGLGLRLIYFSYDVKMKEKGDIPEGYSVSREKKERFSLILESASTNQTSMYLCASSLSAFEAQNRETQYFGPGTRLLVL.

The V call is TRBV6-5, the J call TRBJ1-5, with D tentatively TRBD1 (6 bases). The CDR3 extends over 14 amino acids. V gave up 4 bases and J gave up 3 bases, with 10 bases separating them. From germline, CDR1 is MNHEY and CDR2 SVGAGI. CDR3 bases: TGTGCCAGCAGTTTCAACAGGGTCAATCAGCCCCAGCATTTT. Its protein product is CASSFNRVNQPQHF.

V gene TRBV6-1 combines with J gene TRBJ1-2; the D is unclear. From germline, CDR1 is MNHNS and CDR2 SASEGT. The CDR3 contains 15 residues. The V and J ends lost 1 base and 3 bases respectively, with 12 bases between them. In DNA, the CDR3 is TGTGCCAGCAGTGAAGATATCGGTCACCACTATGGCTACACCTTC. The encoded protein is CASSEDIGHHYGYTF.

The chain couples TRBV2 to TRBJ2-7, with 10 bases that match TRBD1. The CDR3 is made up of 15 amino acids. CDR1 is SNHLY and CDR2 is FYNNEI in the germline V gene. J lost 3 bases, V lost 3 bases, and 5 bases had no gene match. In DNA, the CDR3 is TGTGCCAGCAGTGATGGACAGGGGGTTAACTACGAGCAGTACTTC. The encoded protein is CASSDGQGVNYEQYF.

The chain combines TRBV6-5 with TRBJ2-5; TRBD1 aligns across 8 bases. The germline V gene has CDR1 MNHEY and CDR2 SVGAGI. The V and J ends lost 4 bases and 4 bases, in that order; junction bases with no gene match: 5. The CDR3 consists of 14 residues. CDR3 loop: CASSWTGNRETQYF. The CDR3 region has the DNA TGTGCCAGCAGTTGGACAGGGAATCGAGAGACCCAGTACTTC.

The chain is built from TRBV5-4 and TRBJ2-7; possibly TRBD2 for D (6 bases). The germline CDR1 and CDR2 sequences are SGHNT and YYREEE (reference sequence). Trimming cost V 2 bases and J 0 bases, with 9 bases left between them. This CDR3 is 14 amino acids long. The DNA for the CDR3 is TGTGCCAGCAGCTTCGGCGGGATCTCCTACGAGCAGTACTTC. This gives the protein CASSFGGISYEQYF.

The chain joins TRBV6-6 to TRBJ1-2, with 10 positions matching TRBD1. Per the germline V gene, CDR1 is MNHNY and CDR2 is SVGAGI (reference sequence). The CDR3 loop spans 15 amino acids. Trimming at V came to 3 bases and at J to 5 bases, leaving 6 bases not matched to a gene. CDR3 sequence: CASSYSPGQGYGYTF. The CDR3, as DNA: TGTGCCAGCAGTTATTCTCCGGGACAGGGGTATGGCTACACCTTC.

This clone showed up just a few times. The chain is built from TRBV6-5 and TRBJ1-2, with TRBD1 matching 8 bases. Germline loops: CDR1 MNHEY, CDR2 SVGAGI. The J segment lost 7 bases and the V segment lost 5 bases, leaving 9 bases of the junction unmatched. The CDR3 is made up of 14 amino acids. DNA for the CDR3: TGTGCCAGCAGTATCGGCCAGGGGGCAGTTGGCTACACCTTC. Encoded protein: CASSIGQGAVGYTF.

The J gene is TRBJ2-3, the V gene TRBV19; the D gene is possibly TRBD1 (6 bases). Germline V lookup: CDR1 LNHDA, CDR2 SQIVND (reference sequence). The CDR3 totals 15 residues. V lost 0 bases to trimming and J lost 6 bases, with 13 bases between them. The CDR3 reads CASSIDLRGRDTQYF. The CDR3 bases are TGTGCCAGTAGTATAGATCTCAGGGGCAGGGATACGCAGTATTTT.

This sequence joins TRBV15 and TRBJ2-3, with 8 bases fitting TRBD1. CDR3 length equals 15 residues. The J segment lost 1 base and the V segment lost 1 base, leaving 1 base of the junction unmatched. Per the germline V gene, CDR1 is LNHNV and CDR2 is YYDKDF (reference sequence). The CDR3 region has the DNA TGTGCCACCAGCAGAGCAGGGGGCCGCACAGATACGCAGTATTTT. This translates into CATSRAGGRTDTQYF.

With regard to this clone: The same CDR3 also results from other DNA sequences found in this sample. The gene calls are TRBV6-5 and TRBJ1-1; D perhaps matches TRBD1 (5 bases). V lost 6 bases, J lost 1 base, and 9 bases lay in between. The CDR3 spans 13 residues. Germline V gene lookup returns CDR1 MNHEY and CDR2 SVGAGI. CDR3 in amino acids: CASRSTGNTEAFF. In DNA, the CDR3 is TGTGCCAGCAGGAGCACAGGGAACACTGAAGCTTTCTTT.

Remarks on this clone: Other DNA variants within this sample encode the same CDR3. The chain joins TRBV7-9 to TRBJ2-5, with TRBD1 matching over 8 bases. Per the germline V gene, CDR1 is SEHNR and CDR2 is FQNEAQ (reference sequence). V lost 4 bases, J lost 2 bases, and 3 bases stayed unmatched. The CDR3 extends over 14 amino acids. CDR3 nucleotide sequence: TGTGCCAGCAGCTCGACAGGGGCTCAAGAGACCCAGTACTTC. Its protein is CASSSTGAQETQYF.

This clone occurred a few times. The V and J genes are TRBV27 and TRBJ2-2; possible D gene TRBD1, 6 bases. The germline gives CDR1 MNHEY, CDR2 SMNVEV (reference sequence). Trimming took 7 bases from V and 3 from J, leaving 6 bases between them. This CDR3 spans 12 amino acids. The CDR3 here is CASTGDTGELFF. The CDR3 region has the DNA TGTGCCAGCACAGGGGACACCGGGGAGCTGTTTTTT.

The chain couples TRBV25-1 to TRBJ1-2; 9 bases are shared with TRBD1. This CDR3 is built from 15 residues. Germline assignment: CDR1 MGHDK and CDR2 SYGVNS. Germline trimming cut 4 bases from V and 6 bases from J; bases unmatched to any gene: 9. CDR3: CASSAPAGTGHGYTF. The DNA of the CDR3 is TGTGCCAGCAGTGCACCGGCCGGGACAGGGCATGGCTACACCTTC.

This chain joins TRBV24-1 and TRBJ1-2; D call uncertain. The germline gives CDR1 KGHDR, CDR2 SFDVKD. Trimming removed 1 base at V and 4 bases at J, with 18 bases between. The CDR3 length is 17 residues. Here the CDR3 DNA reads TGTGCCACCAGTGATTTTAGGAGGATGGAGGGAGGCTATGGCTACACCTTC. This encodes CATSDFRRMEGGYGYTF.

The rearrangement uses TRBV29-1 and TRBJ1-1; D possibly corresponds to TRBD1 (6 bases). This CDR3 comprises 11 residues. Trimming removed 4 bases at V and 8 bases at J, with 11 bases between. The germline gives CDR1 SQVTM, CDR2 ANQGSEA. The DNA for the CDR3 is TGCAGCGTTGGATTAACAGGGGAAGCTTTCTTT. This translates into CSVGLTGEAFF.

CDR3 region: CAISDRGGEQYF. The CDR3 DNA follows: TGTGCCATCAGTGATAGGGGGGGCGAGCAGTACTTC. The V call is TRBV10-3, the J call TRBJ2-7, with a tentative D call TRBD2 (7 bases). The CDR3 is 12 residues long. Trimming took 3 bases from V and 6 from J, leaving 9 bases between them. Germline CDR1 is ENHRY and CDR2 is SYGVKD.

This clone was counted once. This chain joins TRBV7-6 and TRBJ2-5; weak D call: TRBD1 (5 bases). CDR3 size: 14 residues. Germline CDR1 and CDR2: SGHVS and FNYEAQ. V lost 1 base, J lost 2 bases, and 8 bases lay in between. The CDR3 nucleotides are TGTGCCAGCAGCTTAGGGGGCCTACAAGAGACCCAGTACTTC. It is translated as CASSLGGLQETQYF. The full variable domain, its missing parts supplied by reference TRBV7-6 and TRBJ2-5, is GAGVSQSPRYKVTKRGQDVALRCDPISGHVSLYWYRQALGQGPEFLTYFNYEAQQDKSGLPNDRFSAERPEGSISTLTIQRTEQRDSAMYRCASSLGGLQETQYFGPGTRLLVL.